These 21 T cell receptor beta chains originate from one sample sequenced in a study of control samples from healthy donors and cancer patients. Here immunoSEQ multiplex PCR was the method, and the copy in TCRdb shows in-frame clones only, minus some. The sample gives about 150,000 clones, more than 85% of which show up once; less than 6% is in the top ten. Sequencing was carried out using blood. The source is a man younger than 35 in good health.

The V gene is TRBV6-5, the J gene TRBJ2-5; D is possibly TRBD1 or TRBD2 (5 bases each). Germline-derived CDR1 and CDR2 are MNHEY and SVGAGI. V was shortened by 1 base and J by 5 bases, with 11 bases between the two germline ends. This CDR3 region has 14 residues. CDR3 protein: CASSYLEGRETQYF. CDR3 nucleotides: TGTGCCAGCAGTTACTTAGAGGGACGGGAGACCCAGTACTTC.

This clone was seen a handful of times. This sequence joins TRBV28 and TRBJ2-7; possible D gene TRBD1, 6 bases. This CDR3 is built from 13 residues. V lost 3 bases and J lost 6, with 12 bases in between. Germline assignment: CDR1 MDHEN and CDR2 SYDVKM. CDR3 in DNA: TGTGCCAGCAGTTTCAGGGGAATACTCGAGCAGTACTTC. Its protein is CASSFRGILEQYF.

V and J are TRBV7-3 and TRBJ1-1; tentative D call: TRBD1 (5 bases). There are 14 residues in the CDR3. Germline CDR1 is SGHTA and CDR2 is FQGTGA. The V end was cut by 5 bases, the J end by 1 base, with 11 bases between. This CDR3 reads CASSPGPKNTEAFF. In nucleotides, the CDR3 is TGTGCCAGCAGCCCGGGGCCAAAGAACACTGAAGCTTTCTTT.

This sequence joins TRBV7-2 and TRBJ1-5; D is ambiguous. The CDR3 loop spans 15 amino acids. Germline V gene data show CDR1 as SGHTA and CDR2 as FQGNSA. V lost 5 bases, J lost 0 bases, and 11 bases lay in between. In nucleotides, the CDR3 is TGTGCCAGCAGCCTGCGAGCTGATAGCAATCAGCCCCAGCATTTT. Translated, it gives CASSLRADSNQPQHF.

This clone appeared a few times. This rearrangement joins TRBV5-6 to TRBJ1-1, with no clear D. This CDR3 is built from 13 residues. Deletions cut 4 bases from V and 0 bases from J, with 7 bases between. Germline assignment: CDR1 SGHDT and CDR2 YYEEEE. DNA of the CDR3: TGTGCCAGCAGCGTGGACCTGAACACTGAAGCTTTCTTT. Translating gives CASSVDLNTEAFF.

J is TRBJ1-5 and V is TRBV6-5; 10 bases are a match to TRBD1. Looked up from germline, CDR1 is MNHEY and CDR2 is SVGAGI. The trim removed 7 bases at V and 14 bases at J, leaving 5 bases unmatched. The CDR3 has 11 amino acids. The CDR3 loop reads CASTLGQGKHF. CDR3 in DNA: TGTGCCAGCACCTTGGGACAGGGGAAGCATTTT.

The rearrangement links TRBV3-1 (or the pseudogene TRBV3-2) to TRBJ1-4; D remains unclear. This CDR3 spans 12 amino acids. V lost 2 bases and J lost 5, with 3 bases in between. Germline V CDR1 and CDR2: LGHDT, YNNKEL (reference sequence). The CDR3 protein is CASSQPNEKLFF. Here the CDR3 DNA reads TGTGCCAGCAGCCAACCAAATGAAAAACTGTTTTTT.

The chain has TRBV6-2 or TRBV6-3 and TRBJ1-1; TRBD1 matches 7 bases. This CDR3 has 14 amino acids. J was trimmed by 4 bases and V by 5 bases; bases with no gene match: 7. Per germline, CDR1 MNHEY and CDR2 SVGEGT. CDR3 DNA sequence: TGTGCCAGCAGTAGGGGACAGACCACCACTGAAGCTTTCTTT. As protein: CASSRGQTTTEAFF.

The chain employs TRBV2 and TRBJ2-7, with TRBD1 matching 9 bases. CDR3 size: 16 residues. Trimming cost V 7 bases and J 1 base; bases outside gene matches: 11. Germline V gene lookup returns CDR1 SNHLY and CDR2 FYNNEI. CDR3 region: CASTWFRGQGSYEQYF. As DNA, the CDR3 is TGTGCCAGCACCTGGTTCCGGGGACAGGGTTCCTACGAGCAGTACTTC.

The chain has TRBV6-4 and TRBJ1-1; D is unresolved. The CDR3 has 16 residues. Germline CDR1 MRHNA, CDR2 SNTAGT. V was trimmed by 2 bases and J by 3 bases, leaving 16 bases between them. CDR3 nucleotide sequence: TGTGCCAGCAGTGACCCGAGGGTTCTGTCAGACACTGAAGCTTTCTTT. Translated: CASSDPRVLSDTEAFF.

The gene calls are TRBV28 and TRBJ1-2; D call uncertain. Germline V gives CDR1 MDHEN, CDR2 SYDVKM. Trimming removed 6 bases at V and 1 base at J, with 9 bases between. The CDR3 length is 13 residues. CDR3 residues: CASRGRFNYGYTF. The DNA of the CDR3 is TGTGCCAGCAGAGGACGGTTTAACTATGGCTACACCTTC.

Here the CDR3 reads CSVEVRGRTYEQYF. In DNA form, the CDR3 reads TGCAGCGTTGAAGTCAGGGGGCGAACCTACGAGCAGTACTTC. This chain links TRBV29-1 with TRBJ2-7, with 8 bases aligning to TRBD1. The CDR3 spans 14 residues. The V gene's germline CDR1 is SQVTM and CDR2 ANQGSEA. The trim removed 1 base at V and 2 bases at J, leaving 4 bases unmatched.

This chain connects TRBV14 to TRBJ1-1; D not certain. This CDR3 is built from 14 residues. V gave up 4 bases and J gave up 5 bases, with 14 bases separating them. Per germline, CDR1 SGHDN and CDR2 FVKESK. In DNA form, the CDR3 reads TGTGCCAGCAGCCTGACTCGGGAAGTTACTGAAGCTTTCTTT. This encodes CASSLTREVTEAFF.

The chain recombines TRBV5-6 with TRBJ2-7, with TRBD1 as a possible D gene (6 bases). Trimming shortened V by 5 bases and J by 3 bases, and 9 bases separated the two germline ends. The CDR3 extends over 12 amino acids. CDR1 is SGHDT, CDR2 YYEEEE, per germline. CDR3 coding DNA: TGTGCCAGCAGTTACAGGGACTACGAGCAGTACTTC. This encodes CASSYRDYEQYF.

The chain links TRBV7-2 to TRBJ1-5; TRBD1 is a possible D gene (6 bases). CDR1 SGHTA and CDR2 FQGNSA come from the germline V gene. This CDR3 is built from 13 residues. Trimming stripped 5 bases from V and 8 bases from J, with 13 bases between. In DNA form, the CDR3 reads TGTGCCAGCAGCCGAGACAGGCGAGAGCCCCAGCATTTT. Protein: CASSRDRREPQHF. The full variable domain, its missing parts supplied by reference TRBV7-2 and TRBJ1-5, is GAGVSQSPSNKVTEKGKDVELRCDPISGHTALYWYRQSLGQGLEFLIYFQGNSAPDKSGLPSDRFSAERTGGSVSTLTIQRTQQEDSAVYLCASSRDRREPQHFGDGTRLSIL.

This chain links TRBV19 with TRBJ2-3; D possibly corresponds to TRBD1 (6 bases). The CDR3 covers 16 residues. V lost 3 bases to trimming and J lost 3 bases, with 16 bases between them. Germline loops: CDR1 LNHDA, CDR2 SQIVND (reference sequence). CDR3 loop: CASSIVFGQLTDTQYF. The CDR3 region has the DNA TGTGCCAGTAGTATCGTCTTTGGACAGCTGACAGATACGCAGTATTTT. Filled out from reference TRBV19 and TRBJ2-3, the complete variable domain reads DGGITQSPKYLFRKEGQNVTLSCEQNLNHDAMYWYRQDPGQGLRLIYYSQIVNDFQKGDIAEGYSVSREKKESFPLTVTSAQKNPTAFYLCASSIVFGQLTDTQYFGPGTRLTVL.

J is TRBJ1-2 and V is TRBV23-1; no clear D. TRBV23-1 is reported as an ORF; its role is uncertain. This CDR3 region has 14 residues. The V end lost 0 bases, the J end lost 2 bases, and 7 bases lay between the germline ends. The CDR3 region is CASSQSAGNYGYTF. The CDR3 region has the DNA TGCGCCAGCAGTCAATCGGCCGGCAACTATGGCTACACCTTC.

CDR3 nucleotide sequence: TGTGCCAGCAGCCCAAGGCGCTCTGGGGCCAACGTCCTGACTTTC. Protein sequence: CASSPRRSGANVLTF. This chain joins TRBV7-9 and TRBJ2-6; unclear D gene. Trimming took off 5 bases at V and 0 bases at J, with 8 bases between the two ends. This CDR3 is 15 amino acids long. Germline values: CDR1 SEHNR, CDR2 FQNEAQ (reference sequence).

This clone was seen just once. The chain joins TRBV7-5 to TRBJ1-2. TRBV7-5 represents a pseudogene. CDR3 length equals 13 residues. In nucleotides, the CDR3 is TGTGCCGTTACGGGGGGCCCCGAATATGGCTACACCTTC. It yields the protein CAVTGGPEYGYTF.

This rearrangement joins TRBV24-1 to TRBJ1-5; D remains unclear. Germline CDR1 and CDR2: KGHDR and SFDVKD. The V end lost 4 bases, the J end lost 5 bases, and 11 bases lay between the germline ends. The CDR3 is 14 residues long. The CDR3 sequence: CATSDVRVDQPQHF. DNA for the CDR3: TGTGCCACCAGTGACGTGAGGGTAGATCAGCCCCAGCATTTT.

This sequence joins TRBV6-5 and TRBJ1-4, with D possibly matching TRBD1 (6 bases). CDR1 is MNHEY, CDR2 SVGAGI, per germline. V was shortened by 10 bases and J by 8 bases, with 20 bases between the two germline ends. CDR3 size: 14 residues. CDR3 sequence reads: CATEEDRFEEKLFF. CDR3 coding DNA: TGTGCCACTGAGGAGGACAGATTTGAGGAAAAACTGTTTTTT.